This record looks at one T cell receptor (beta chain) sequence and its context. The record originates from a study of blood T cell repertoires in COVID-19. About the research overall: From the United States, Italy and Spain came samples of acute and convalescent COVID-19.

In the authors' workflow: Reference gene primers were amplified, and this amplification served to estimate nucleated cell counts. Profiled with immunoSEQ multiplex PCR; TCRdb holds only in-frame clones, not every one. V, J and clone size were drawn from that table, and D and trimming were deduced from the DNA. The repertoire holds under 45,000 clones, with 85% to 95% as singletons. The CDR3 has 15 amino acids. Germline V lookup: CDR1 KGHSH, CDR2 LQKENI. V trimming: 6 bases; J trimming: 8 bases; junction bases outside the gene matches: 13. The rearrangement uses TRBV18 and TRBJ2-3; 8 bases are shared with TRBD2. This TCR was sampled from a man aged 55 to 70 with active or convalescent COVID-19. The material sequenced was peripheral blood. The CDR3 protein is CASSPASGGTGTQYF. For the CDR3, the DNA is TGTGCCAGCTCCCCGGCCAGCGGGGGAACGGGTACGCAGTATTTT.